This T cell receptor (beta chain) appears in the sequencing data of a study of T cell changes during pregnancy in multiple sclerosis. Libraries were prepared by immunoSEQ multiplex PCR; TCRdb keeps only in-frame clonotypes and omits some of them. The sample has roughly 100,000 clones; about 90% are singletons. Trimming cost V 4 bases and J 9 bases, with 12 bases left between them. Germline V gene lookup returns CDR1 SGHTA and CDR2 FQGNSA. CDR3 length equals 13 residues. This clone showed up just once. The clonotype was recovered from a female donor with multiple sclerosis, enrolled in a pregnancy study. The sample here was peripheral blood, taken after pregnancy. The gene calls are TRBV7-2 and TRBJ2-2, with D unresolved. CDR3 sequence (DNA): TGTGCCAGCAGCTCCATCCAGGCGAGGGAGCTGTTTTTT. Its protein is CASSSIQARELFF.